The T cell receptor (beta chain) under discussion was sequenced for a study of beta chain features in type 1 diabetes. Study as a whole: Summed over all samples, the examined sorted cells came to under 110,000,000.

This clone was seen only a few times. What it binds is not known. Notes on the study in general: In the patient group, naive, central memory and Treg TCRB repertoires seemed more alike than in the healthy donor group. VDJ junctions from patients with type 1 diabetes contained fewer insertions and more deletions. Patients with Type 1 diabetes showed moderately but significantly shorter TCRB CDR3s in all four CD4+ subsets.

Every bit of the isolated RNA underwent reverse transcription, so sequencing read expressed TCRB transcripts. Sequencing used immunoSEQ multiplex PCR; TCRdb keeps in-frame clones, though not all of them. This repertoire shows over 350,000 clones, about 16% found once; its top ten account for approximately 0.019%. The TCR comes from a woman between 18 and 29 years old in good health. The sample consisted of naive CD4+ T cells from blood.

The CDR3 DNA is TGCGCCAGCACTAGGAGGCAGGGGGTTGAGACTGAAGCTTTCTTT. It specifies CASTRRQGVETEAFF. The rearrangement uses TRBV5-1 and TRBJ1-1; 7 bases map to TRBD1. In germline, CDR1 is SGHRS, CDR2 YFSETQ. The V gene end was trimmed by 6 bases and the J gene end by 5 bases; junction bases not matched to a gene: 13. This CDR3 spans 15 amino acids.